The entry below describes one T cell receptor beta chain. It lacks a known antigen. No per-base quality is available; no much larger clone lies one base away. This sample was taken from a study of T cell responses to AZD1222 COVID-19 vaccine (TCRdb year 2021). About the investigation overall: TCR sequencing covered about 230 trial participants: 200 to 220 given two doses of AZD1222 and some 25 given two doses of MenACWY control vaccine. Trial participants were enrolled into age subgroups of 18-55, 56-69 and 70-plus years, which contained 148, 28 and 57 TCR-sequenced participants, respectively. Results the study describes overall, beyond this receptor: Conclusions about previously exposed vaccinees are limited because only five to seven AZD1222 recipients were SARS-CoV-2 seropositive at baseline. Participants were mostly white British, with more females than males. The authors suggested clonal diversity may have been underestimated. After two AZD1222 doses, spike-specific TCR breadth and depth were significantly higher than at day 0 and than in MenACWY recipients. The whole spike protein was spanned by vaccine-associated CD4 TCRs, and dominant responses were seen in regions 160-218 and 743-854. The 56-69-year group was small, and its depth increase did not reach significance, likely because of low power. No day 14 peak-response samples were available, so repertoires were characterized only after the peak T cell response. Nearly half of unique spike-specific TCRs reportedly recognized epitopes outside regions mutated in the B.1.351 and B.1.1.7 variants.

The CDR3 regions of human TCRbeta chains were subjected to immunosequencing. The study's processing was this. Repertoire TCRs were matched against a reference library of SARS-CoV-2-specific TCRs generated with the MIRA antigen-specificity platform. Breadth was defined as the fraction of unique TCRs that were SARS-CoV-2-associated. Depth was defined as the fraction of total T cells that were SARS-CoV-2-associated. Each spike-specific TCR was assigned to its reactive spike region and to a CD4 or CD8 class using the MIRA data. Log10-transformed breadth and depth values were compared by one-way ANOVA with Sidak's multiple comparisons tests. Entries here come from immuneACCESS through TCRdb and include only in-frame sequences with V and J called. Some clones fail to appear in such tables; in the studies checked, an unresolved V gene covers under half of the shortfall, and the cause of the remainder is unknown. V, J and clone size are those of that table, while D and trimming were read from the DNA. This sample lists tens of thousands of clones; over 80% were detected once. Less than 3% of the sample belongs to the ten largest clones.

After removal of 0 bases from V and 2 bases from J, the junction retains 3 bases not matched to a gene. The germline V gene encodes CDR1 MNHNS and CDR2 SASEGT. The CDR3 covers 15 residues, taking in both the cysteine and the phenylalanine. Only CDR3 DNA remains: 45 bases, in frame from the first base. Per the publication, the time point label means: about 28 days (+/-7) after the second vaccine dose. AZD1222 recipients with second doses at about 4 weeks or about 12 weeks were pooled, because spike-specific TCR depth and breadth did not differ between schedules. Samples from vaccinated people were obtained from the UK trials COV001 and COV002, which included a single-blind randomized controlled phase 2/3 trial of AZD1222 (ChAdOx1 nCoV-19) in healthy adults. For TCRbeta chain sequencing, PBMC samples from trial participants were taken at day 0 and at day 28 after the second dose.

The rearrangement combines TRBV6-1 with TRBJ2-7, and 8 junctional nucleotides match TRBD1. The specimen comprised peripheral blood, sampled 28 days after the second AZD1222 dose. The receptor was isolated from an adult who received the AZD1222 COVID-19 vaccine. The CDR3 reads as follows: CASSEAATGAYEQYF. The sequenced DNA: TGTGCCAGCAGTGAAGCGGCGACAGGGGCCTACGAGCAGTACTTC.